This entry lists 11 T cell receptor beta chains sequenced from one sample in a study of control samples from healthy donors and cancer patients. Method: immunoSEQ multiplex PCR; TCRdb's copy keeps in-frame clones and lacks some. The repertoire includes tens of thousands of clones, around 94% of them detected once, and about 5% sits in the top ten. Material: blood. These receptors were taken from a woman under 30 in good health.

The CDR3 is CASSPRGQDTQYF. The CDR3 bases are TGTGCCAGCAGCCCCCGGGGGCAAGATACGCAGTATTTT. This chain connects TRBV28 to TRBJ2-3; either TRBD1 or TRBD2 may fit D (6 bases each). Germline CDR1 MDHEN, CDR2 SYDVKM. The CDR3 loop spans 13 amino acids. Between the trimmed V and J ends, which lost 6 bases and 5 bases, there was a span of 12 bases.

The J gene is TRBJ1-2, the V gene TRBV9; tentatively, D is TRBD1 (5 bases). This CDR3 contains 18 residues. Trimming stripped 0 bases from V and 4 bases from J, with 22 bases between. Germline V gives CDR1 SGDLS, CDR2 YYNGEE. The CDR3 DNA is TGTGCCAGCAGCGTAGCTCCCTCGTTGGCGCAGGGTGTCTATGGCTACACCTTC. Residues: CASSVAPSLAQGVYGYTF. Full variable domain (missing parts from reference TRBV9 and TRBJ1-2): DSGVTQTPKHLITATGQRVTLRCSPRSGDLSVYWYQQSLDQGLQFLIQYYNGEERAKGNILERFSAQQFPDLHSELNLSSLELGDSALYFCASSVAPSLAQGVYGYTFGSGTRLTVV.

This clone was seen only a few times. The chain uses TRBV14 and TRBJ2-1; the D gene is possibly TRBD1 (5 bases). The CDR3 contains 13 residues. Germline lookup yields CDR1 SGHDN and CDR2 FVKESK. Trimming cost V 4 bases and J 3 bases, with 7 bases left between them. CDR3: CASSLGHYNEQFF. DNA of the CDR3: TGTGCCAGCAGCCTAGGACACTACAATGAGCAGTTCTTC.

This chain connects TRBV19 to TRBJ2-2, with D possibly TRBD2 on 7 matching bases. The length of the CDR3 is 20 residues. Germline V gene lookup returns CDR1 LNHDA and CDR2 SQIVND (reference sequence). V lost 6 bases and J lost 4, with 30 bases in between. The CDR3 protein is CASRTLGGGLPRPSTGELFF. CDR3 nucleotide sequence: TGTGCCAGTAGAACCCTGGGGGGGGGCCTCCCCCGACCGAGCACCGGGGAGCTGTTTTTT.

The V and J genes are TRBV11-3 and TRBJ2-3; 14 bases agree with TRBD2. The V gene's germline CDR1 is SGHNT and CDR2 YENEEA. This CDR3 has 18 amino acids. With V trimmed by 5 bases and J by 3 bases, 10 bases remained unmatched. This CDR3 reads CASSDGLAGGLSTDTQYF. CDR3 DNA: TGTGCCAGCAGCGATGGACTAGCGGGGGGCCTCTCTACAGATACGCAGTATTTT.

The V and J genes are TRBV6-5 and TRBJ1-1; D uncertain. The CDR3 loop spans 10 amino acids. Germline loops: CDR1 MNHEY, CDR2 SVGAGI. The ends were cut back, 8 bases at V and 1 base at J, with 2 bases in the middle. This CDR3 reads CASGNTEAFF. CDR3 coding DNA: TGTGCCAGCGGGAACACTGAAGCTTTCTTT.

The V gene is TRBV6-1, the J gene TRBJ2-7; 7 nucleotides align to TRBD1. Trimming removed 0 bases from V and 11 bases from J; junction bases left unmatched: 13. The CDR3 totals 15 residues. In germline, CDR1 is MNHNS, CDR2 SASEGT. CDR3 DNA sequence: TGTGCCAGCAGTGAAGCGCTGGGGACAGCTGCTTTTGAGTACTTC. This encodes CASSEALGTAAFEYF.

Details on this clone: One end of the junction does not line up with germline, which may come from a read error. The gene calls are TRBV4-1 and TRBJ1-1; D is uncertain. CDR1 and CDR2 (germline): MGHRA, YSYEKL. The length of the CDR3 is 12 residues. The CDR3 DNA sequence: TGCGCCAGCAGCCAAGTATTGGGAAAGCTGCTCTTT. Amino acids: CASSQVLGKLLF.

V and J are TRBV7-6 and TRBJ1-4; 7 bases agree with TRBD1. CDR1 and CDR2 from the germline V gene are SGHVS and FNYEAQ. The CDR3 runs to 16 residues. Losses at the gene ends were 5 bases for V and 2 bases for J; bases not matched to a gene: 8. The CDR3 protein is CASSPDRAPTNEKLFF. The DNA for the CDR3 is TGTGCCAGCAGCCCAGACAGGGCCCCGACTAATGAAAAACTGTTTTTT.

V is TRBV9 and J is TRBJ1-1; the D gene is possibly TRBD1 (5 bases). This CDR3 has 16 residues. The V and J ends lost 3 bases and 4 bases respectively, with 19 bases between them. Germline values: CDR1 SGDLS, CDR2 YYNGEE. CDR3 DNA: TGTGCCAGCAGCGCCGGGGGAGGGATGCTTGGCACTGAAGCTTTCTTT. Translation gives CASSAGGGMLGTEAFF.

This chain uses TRBV7-3 with TRBJ2-1; 14 bases fit TRBD2. This CDR3 region has 14 residues. V gave up 2 bases and J gave up 9 bases; unmatched junction bases: 0. CDR1 SGHTA and CDR2 FQGTGA come from the germline V gene. The CDR3 protein is CASSLGTSGSEQFF. As DNA, the CDR3 is TGTGCCAGCAGCTTAGGGACTAGCGGGAGTGAGCAGTTCTTC.